One and the same sample provided the 10 T cell receptor beta chains below, sequenced in a study of CD8 T cells in Susac syndrome (dated by TCRdb to the late 2010s). Library method: the immunoSEQ multiplex PCR assay. RNA was extracted using the RNeasy kit, and about 0.45 to 1 ug of the RNA was reverse transcribed with random hexamers. TCRdb trimmed the raw reads at Q25, called clones with MiXCR and kept productive beta chains. Records with the same CDR3 protein are collapsed into one entry carrying the most frequent genes and DNA. Counted in this sample were about 300,000 distinct CDR3 sequences; approximately 90% of them appeared once. Of the sample, around 0.18% is held by the ten largest clones. Material: CD8+ T cells from PBMCs. The receptors originated from a human donor with multiple sclerosis.

V is TRBV20-1 and J is TRBJ2-7; D is uncertain. CDR3 length equals 13 residues. Between the trimmed V and J ends, which lost 0 bases and 2 bases, there was a span of 8 bases. Germline CDR1 and CDR2: DFQATT and SNEGSKA (reference sequence). In DNA, the CDR3 is TGCAGTGCTAGAGACATAGGACCCTACGAGCAGTACTTC. It is translated as CSARDIGPYEQYF.

The rearrangement uses TRBV27 and TRBJ2-3; 8 bases map to TRBD2. This CDR3 has 15 amino acids. The V segment lost 10 bases and the J segment 4 bases; nucleotides outside the gene matches: 13. Germline CDR1 MNHEY, CDR2 SMNVEV (reference sequence). The CDR3 region has the DNA TGTGCCACCGCAACACGGGGGGGCAGGGCAGATACGCAGTATTTT. Encoded protein: CATATRGGRADTQYF.

J is TRBJ2-2 and V is TRBV20-1, with D unresolved. Trimming pared 1 base from V and 8 bases from J, leaving 14 bases between. The CDR3 extends over 14 amino acids. Germline CDR1 is DFQATT and CDR2 is SNEGSKA (reference sequence). CDR3 sequence: CSARGRALPGELFF. The CDR3 DNA is TGCAGTGCTAGAGGACGGGCCCTCCCAGGGGAGCTGTTTTTT.

This chain connects TRBV23-1 to TRBJ2-2; D tentatively reads TRBD1 or TRBD2 (5 bases each). TRBV23-1 is sorted into the ORF group, with uncertain function. V was trimmed by 2 bases and J by 4 bases, leaving 14 bases between them. This CDR3 spans 16 amino acids. CDR3 in amino acids: CASSQKPGLGTGELFF. CDR3 DNA sequence: TGCGCCAGCAGTCAAAAACCGGGGCTAGGCACCGGGGAGCTGTTTTTT.

The V gene is TRBV7-9, the J gene TRBJ1-4; the match to TRBD1 covers 10 bases. This CDR3 is 17 amino acids long. The germline V gene has CDR1 SEHNR and CDR2 FQNEAQ (reference sequence). J was trimmed by 13 bases and V by 3 bases; bases with no gene match: 17. The CDR3 DNA reads as TGTGCCAGCAGCTTGCCCCTGTACCGGGACAGGGGTAGTACACTGTTTTTT. As protein: CASSLPLYRDRGSTLFF.

Here the CDR3 reads CASSLGTSGVNTEAFF. In DNA, the CDR3 is TGTGCCAGCAGTCTAGGGACGTCGGGAGTGAACACTGAAGCTTTCTTT. The chain recombines TRBV27 with TRBJ1-1, with D possibly matching TRBD1 (5 bases). Germline V CDR1 and CDR2: MNHEY, SMNVEV (reference sequence). The CDR3 covers 16 residues. Trimming took off 5 bases at V and 0 bases at J, with 16 bases between the two ends.

The chain combines TRBV19 with TRBJ1-1; perhaps TRBD1 as D (5 bases). Trimming took 5 bases from V and 4 from J, leaving 23 bases between them. CDR3 length: 17 amino acids. CDR1 and CDR2 from the germline V gene are LNHDA and SQIVND (reference sequence). CDR3 DNA sequence: TGTGCCAGTAGTGCCTCCCGAGGGTCTGGGGCAGGCACTGAAGCTTTCTTT. Its protein is CASSASRGSGAGTEAFF. The full variable domain, with the rest looked up from reference TRBV19 and TRBJ1-1, is DGGITQSPKYLFRKEGQNVTLSCEQNLNHDAMYWYRQDPGQGLRLIYYSQIVNDFQKGDIAEGYSVSREKKESFPLTVTSAQKNPTAFYLCASSASRGSGAGTEAFFGQGTRLTVV.

V and J are TRBV20-1 and TRBJ2-1; the D gene is possibly TRBD2 (5 bases). This CDR3 contains 15 residues. Trimming removed 3 bases from V and 3 bases from J, with 15 bases in between. Germline V lookup: CDR1 DFQATT, CDR2 SNEGSKA (reference sequence). The CDR3, as DNA: TGCAGTGCTAGCGGGCGGGCCACCTACTACAATGAGCAGTTCTTC. Translating gives CSASGRATYYNEQFF.

This chain uses TRBV29-1 with TRBJ2-1; 8 positions agree with TRBD2. V shed 5 bases, J shed 4 bases, and the junction held 4 bases outside the gene matches. The CDR3 is 13 amino acids. CDR1 SQVTM and CDR2 ANQGSEA come from the germline V gene. In nucleotides, the CDR3 is TGCAGCGTTTTCGGGACTAGTTACAATGAGCAGTTCTTC. Translated, it gives CSVFGTSYNEQFF.

The J gene is TRBJ1-5, the V gene TRBV13; D call uncertain. The CDR3 contains 17 residues. V was trimmed by 5 bases and J by 0 bases, leaving 17 bases between them. The germline V gene encodes CDR1 PRHDT and CDR2 FYEKMQ (reference sequence). The CDR3 spells CASSRTSLSNSNQPQHF. The CDR3 nucleotides read TGTGCCAGCAGCCGGACTTCTCTTAGTAATAGCAATCAGCCCCAGCATTTT.